This passage covers 32 T cell receptor beta chains from one sample sequenced in a study of CD8 T cells in ankylosing spondylitis. TCRdb independently ran MiXCR on the 5' RACE reads; one entry per CDR3 protein. The table lists 150,000 to 200,000 distinct CDR3 sequences, around a third of them singletons. The sequenced sample was synovial fluid, either unsorted or a sorted T cell fraction (not recorded which). These receptors all come from a male donor with ankylosing spondylitis.

The chain combines TRBV20-1 with TRBJ2-3, with D perhaps TRBD1 (6 bases). Deletions cut 2 bases from V and 2 bases from J, with 14 bases between. CDR1 and CDR2 from the germline V gene are DFQATT and SNEGSKA (reference sequence). The CDR3 totals 15 residues. The CDR3 spells CSARLDRRATDTQYF. The CDR3 DNA sequence: TGCAGTGCTAGACTCGACAGGCGGGCCACAGATACGCAGTATTTT.

The rearrangement joins TRBV30 to TRBJ2-6; D is unclear. CDR1 is GTSNPN, CDR2 SVGIG, per germline (reference sequence). Trimming cost V 3 bases and J 0 bases, with 6 bases left between them. This CDR3 has 14 residues. In DNA form, the CDR3 reads TGTGCCTGGAGGGAGATCTCTGGGGCCAACGTCCTGACTTTC. It encodes CAWREISGANVLTF. Together with reference TRBV30 and TRBJ2-6, the CDR3 gives the full variable domain: SQTIHQWPATLVQPVGSPLSLECTVEGTSNPNLYWYRQAAGRGLQLLFYSVGIGQISSEVPQNLSASRPQDRQFILSSKKLLLSDSGFYLCAWREISGANVLTFGAGSRLTVL.

The V call is TRBV5-1, the J call TRBJ2-7, with 11 bases identical to TRBD2. Looked up from germline, CDR1 is SGHRS and CDR2 is YFSETQ. The ends lost 1 base at V and 5 bases at J; junction bases unmatched: 2. CDR3 length equals 14 residues. The CDR3 sequence is CASSLTSGSHEQYF. CDR3 sequence (DNA): TGCGCCAGCAGCTTGACTAGCGGGAGCCACGAGCAGTACTTC.

There are a few counts of this clonotype. The chain couples TRBV6-1 to TRBJ2-7, with TRBD1 identical over 8 bases. CDR3 length: 13 amino acids. Per germline, CDR1 MNHNS and CDR2 SASEGT. The V segment lost 2 bases and the J segment 8 bases; nucleotides outside the gene matches: 5. The DNA of the CDR3 is TGTGCCAGCAGTGAATGGGGACAGGCAAAGCAGTACTTC. Amino acid sequence: CASSEWGQAKQYF.

This clonotype is categorized as large (0.1 to 1%). The chain couples TRBV12-3 or TRBV12-4 to TRBJ1-4, with D maybe TRBD1 (5 bases). V was shortened by 6 bases and J by 4 bases, with 12 bases between the two germline ends. The CDR3 totals 14 residues. The CDR3 sequence: CASRDDRINEKLFF. DNA for the CDR3: TGTGCCAGCAGGGACGACAGAATTAATGAAAAACTGTTTTTT.

V and J are TRBV30 and TRBJ2-1; D is unresolved. This CDR3 has 13 amino acids. V lost 0 bases and J lost 4, with 7 bases in between. The V gene's germline CDR1 is GTSNPN and CDR2 SVGIG (reference sequence). The CDR3 DNA is TGTGCCTGGAGTGTAAACTGGTACAATGAGCAGTTCTTC. Its translation is CAWSVNWYNEQFF. Full variable domain (rest looked up from reference TRBV30 and TRBJ2-1): SQTIHQWPATLVQPVGSPLSLECTVEGTSNPNLYWYRQAAGRGLQLLFYSVGIGQISSEVPQNLSASRPQDRQFILSSKKLLLSDSGFYLCAWSVNWYNEQFFGPGTRLTVL.

V and J are TRBV7-9 and TRBJ2-1; tentatively, D is TRBD1 (5 bases). The CDR3 is 13 residues long. Germline assignment: CDR1 SEHNR and CDR2 FQNEAQ (reference sequence). Trimming left V 7 bases short and J 9 bases short, with 16 bases between. CDR3 bases: TGTGCCAGCACCCAAGGAAGGGGCACTGAGCAGTTCTTC. Protein sequence: CASTQGRGTEQFF.

This rearrangement joins TRBV12-3 or TRBV12-4 to TRBJ2-1; tentatively, D is TRBD2 (5 bases). V lost 7 bases and J 2 bases, leaving 12 bases between the germline ends. The CDR3 runs to 14 residues. The chain's CDR3 is CASNLIGAYNEQFF. In nucleotides, the CDR3 is TGTGCCAGCAACCTTATCGGGGCCTACAATGAGCAGTTCTTC.

About this clonotype itself: The junction departs from germline at one end; a sequencing error may be responsible. The J gene is TRBJ1-2, the V gene TRBV5-1; 7 bases fit TRBD1. The CDR3 loop spans 16 amino acids. Germline lookup yields CDR1 SGHRS and CDR2 YFSETQ. CDR3 sequence (DNA): TGTGCCAGCAGCCCGGGGACAGCACTTCTTTCCTATGGCTACACCTTC. Protein: CASSPGTALLSYGYTF.

This clonotype was counted at least ten times. The chain combines TRBV29-1 with TRBJ2-1; D is unresolved. The V end lost 0 bases, the J end lost 2 bases, and 8 bases lay between the germline ends. The CDR3 runs to 14 residues. The germline V gene encodes CDR1 SQVTM and CDR2 ANQGSEA. This chain's CDR3 is CSVEDGKAYNEQFF. The CDR3 bases are TGCAGCGTTGAAGACGGTAAAGCCTACAATGAGCAGTTCTTC.

There are a few counts of this clonotype. This sequence joins TRBV5-1 and TRBJ2-7, with no clear D. The CDR3 length is 16 residues. Germline V gene sequence: CDR1 SGHRS, CDR2 YFSETQ. V was clipped by 0 bases and J by 0 bases, with 13 bases between them. This CDR3 is CASSLAGQLLSYEQYF. The CDR3 bases are TGCGCCAGCAGCTTGGCCGGGCAGCTACTCTCCTACGAGCAGTACTTC.

This clonotype has a single count. The genes are TRBV20-1 and TRBJ1-6, with a possible D match to TRBD1 (5 bases). V lost 0 bases and J 0 bases, leaving 9 bases between the germline ends. CDR3 length: 16 amino acids. Germline loops: CDR1 DFQATT, CDR2 SNEGSKA (reference sequence). Written as DNA, the CDR3 is TGCAGTGCTAGAGACATTGACAGCTCCTATAATTCACCCCTCCACTTT. It translates to CSARDIDSSYNSPLHF.

This clonotype was picked up one time. The genes are TRBV5-1 and TRBJ1-6; no reliable D call. Germline V CDR1 and CDR2: SGHRS, YFSETQ. The CDR3 is 15 amino acids. The V end lost 3 bases, the J end lost 9 bases, and 16 bases lay between the germline ends. The CDR3 region is CASSYYSPGSSPLHF. CDR3 nucleotides: TGCGCCAGCAGCTACTATTCCCCCGGGAGTTCACCCCTCCACTTT. The full variable domain, its missing parts supplied by reference TRBV5-1 and TRBJ1-6, is KAGVTQTPRYLIKTRGQQVTLSCSPISGHRSVSWYQQTPGQGLQFLFEYFSETQRNKGNFPGRFSGRQFSNSRSEMNVSTLELGDSALYLCASSYYSPGSSPLHFGNGTRLTVT.

This clonotype was observed at least ten times. V and J are TRBV5-1 and TRBJ1-4; D perhaps matches TRBD1 (5 bases). The CDR3 totals 18 residues. Trimming cost V 2 bases and J 5 bases, with 22 bases left between them. The germline V gene has CDR1 SGHRS and CDR2 YFSETQ. This CDR3 is CASSLEFVPTAPNEKLFF. CDR3 nucleotides: TGCGCCAGCAGCTTAGAATTCGTACCGACAGCTCCGAATGAAAAACTGTTTTTT.

In its sample, this clonotype ranks as medium-sized (0.01 to 0.1%). The chain uses TRBV20-1 and TRBJ1-5; D is uncertain. The CDR3 is 16 amino acids. The ends were cut back, 6 bases at V and 3 bases at J, with 21 bases in the middle. Germline CDR1 and CDR2: DFQATT and SNEGSKA (reference sequence). This CDR3 reads CSATGPYNTFNQPQHF. CDR3 coding DNA: TGCAGTGCAACCGGGCCTTACAATACCTTCAATCAGCCCCAGCATTTT.

This clonotype was detected only a few times. This chain connects TRBV9 to TRBJ2-3, with 9 positions matching TRBD2. Per the germline V gene, CDR1 is SGDLS and CDR2 is YYNGEE. The V gene end was trimmed by 4 bases and the J gene end by 5 bases; junction bases not matched to a gene: 11. This CDR3 region has 16 residues. CDR3 sequence: CASSYFAGGPEDTQYF. The CDR3 region has the DNA TGTGCCAGCAGCTACTTTGCGGGAGGGCCGGAAGATACGCAGTATTTT. Supplemented by reference TRBV9 and TRBJ2-3, the full variable domain reads DSGVTQTPKHLITATGQRVTLRCSPRSGDLSVYWYQQSLDQGLQFLIQYYNGEERAKGNILERFSAQQFPDLHSELNLSSLELGDSALYFCASSYFAGGPEDTQYFGPGTRLTVL.

The sample holds a few counts of this clonotype. The rearrangement joins TRBV7-2 to TRBJ2-3; 11 positions agree with TRBD1. The CDR3 is 14 residues long. Trimming removed 4 bases from V and 6 bases from J; junction bases left unmatched: 3. Germline V gene lookup returns CDR1 SGHTA and CDR2 FQGNSA. The CDR3 DNA sequence: TGTGCCAGCAGCTGGGACAGGGGGTTTGATACGCAGTATTTT. This codes for CASSWDRGFDTQYF. Based on the CDR3 plus reference TRBV7-2 and TRBJ2-3, the full variable domain is GAGVSQSPSNKVTEKGKDVELRCDPISGHTALYWYRQSLGQGLEFLIYFQGNSAPDKSGLPSDRFSAERTGGSVSTLTIQRTQQEDSAVYLCASSWDRGFDTQYFGPGTRLTVL.

This clonotype was observed many times. Here the CDR3 reads CASSLRGSGMGNEQFF. CDR3 in DNA: TGTGCCAGCAGCTTAAGGGGAAGCGGGATGGGGAATGAGCAGTTCTTC. V usage is TRBV7-3 and J usage is TRBJ2-1, with TRBD2 identical over 7 bases. This CDR3 is 16 amino acids long. Germline values: CDR1 SGHTA, CDR2 FQGTGA. J lost 7 bases, V lost 1 base, and 10 bases had no gene match. The full variable domain, with the rest looked up from reference TRBV7-3 and TRBJ2-1, is GAGVSQTPSNKVTEKGKYVELRCDPISGHTALYWYRQSLGQGPEFLIYFQGTGAADDSGLPNDRFFAVRPEGSVSTLKIQRTERGDSAVYLCASSLRGSGMGNEQFFGPGTRLTVL.

The rearrangement uses TRBV11-3 and TRBJ1-1; no firm D call. The CDR3 runs 14 residues. V lost 0 bases to trimming and J lost 8 bases, with 13 bases between them. Germline assignment: CDR1 SGHNT and CDR2 YENEEA. The DNA of the CDR3 is TGTGCCAGCAGCTTAGATCCCTCGGGTCGGGAAGCTTTCTTT. Its translation is CASSLDPSGREAFF.

This clonotype was recorded many times. V gene TRBV12-3 or TRBV12-4 combines with J gene TRBJ1-5, with TRBD1 identical over 10 bases. The CDR3 sequence is 15 residues long. V shed 5 bases, J shed 4 bases, and the junction held 5 bases outside the gene matches. The CDR3 protein is CASSGDRGPNQPQHF. The CDR3, as DNA: TGTGCCAGCAGTGGGGACAGGGGCCCTAATCAGCCCCAGCATTTT.

This clonotype was seen ten or more times. This chain links TRBV3-1 with TRBJ2-1; no reliable D call. This CDR3 comprises 13 residues. Germline lookup yields CDR1 LGHDT and CDR2 YNNKEL (reference sequence). V was cut by 4 bases and J by 8 bases, with 12 bases left in between. The CDR3 loop reads CASSPALGDEQFF. DNA of the CDR3: TGTGCCAGCAGCCCGGCCCTAGGCGATGAGCAGTTCTTC.

This clonotype was detected ten times or more. The chain couples TRBV6-2 or TRBV6-3 to TRBJ2-3; TRBD2 agrees at 10 bases. With 6 bases clipped from V and 6 bases from J, the junction kept 9 bases outside the gene matches. The germline V gene has CDR1 MNHEY and CDR2 SVGEGT. The length of the CDR3 is 15 residues. This CDR3 reads CASRPGLARRDTQYF. In DNA form, the CDR3 reads TGTGCCAGCAGACCGGGACTAGCGAGAAGGGATACGCAGTATTTT.

CDR3 region: CSARGDSPLHF. The CDR3 nucleotides read TGCAGTGCTAGAGGGGATTCACCCCTCCACTTT. The rearrangement uses TRBV20-1 and TRBJ1-6; D is uncertain. The CDR3 runs to 11 residues. V lost 1 base, J lost 8 bases, and 3 bases lay in between. Looked up from germline, CDR1 is DFQATT and CDR2 is SNEGSKA (reference sequence).

In this sample, this clonotype turned up a few times. The CDR3 is CASSLRLSLAKNIQYF. DNA of the CDR3: TGTGCCAGCAGCTTAAGGTTGAGCCTAGCCAAAAACATTCAGTACTTC. This sequence joins TRBV7-2 and TRBJ2-4; D remains unclear. Between the trimmed V and J ends, which lost 2 bases and 0 bases, there was a span of 11 bases. The CDR3 covers 16 residues. Germline V lookup: CDR1 SGHTA, CDR2 FQGNSA.

This clonotype has only one observation. The chain has TRBV12-3 or TRBV12-4 and TRBJ2-3, with 8 bases identical to TRBD1. The CDR3 sequence is 14 residues long. Trimming at V came to 6 bases and at J to 6 bases, leaving 8 bases not matched to a gene. The CDR3 nucleotides are TGTGCCAGCAGCCCGAGGACAGGGAGGGATACGCAGTATTTT. Protein: CASSPRTGRDTQYF.

This clonotype was found a few times. The chain uses TRBV10-3 and TRBJ1-3; D is perhaps TRBD1 (5 bases). V was clipped by 8 bases and J by 1 base, with 6 bases between them. CDR1 and CDR2 from the germline V gene are ENHRY and SYGVKD. The CDR3 consists of 12 residues. CDR3 sequence reads: CAIQGSGNTIYF. The CDR3, as DNA: TGTGCCATCCAGGGATCTGGAAACACCATATATTTT.

The rearrangement links TRBV19 to TRBJ2-7; tentative D call: TRBD2 (7 bases). There are 15 residues in the CDR3. V gave up 3 bases and J gave up 3 bases, with 15 bases separating them. Germline CDR1 and CDR2: LNHDA and SQIVND (reference sequence). The CDR3 DNA reads as TGTGCCAGTAGTATGTACGGGGGGCCGTACTACGAGCAGTACTTC. Protein: CASSMYGGPYYEQYF.

This clonotype was recorded many times. This chain links TRBV12-3 or TRBV12-4 with TRBJ1-2; D remains ambiguous. This CDR3 is 11 amino acids long. V was shortened by 5 bases and J by 2 bases, with 3 bases between the two germline ends. The CDR3 loop reads CASSLNYGYTF. CDR3 coding DNA: TGTGCCAGCAGTCTCAACTATGGCTACACCTTC.

There are a few counts of this clonotype. The V gene is TRBV28, the J gene TRBJ2-2; D is undetermined. The CDR3 loop spans 17 amino acids. CDR1 and CDR2 from the germline V gene are MDHEN and SYDVKM. V dropped 3 bases and J dropped 6 bases, with 20 bases sitting between them. The chain's CDR3 is CASSFSTPLMGSGELFF. The CDR3, as DNA: TGTGCCAGCAGTTTCTCTACACCCCTTATGGGCTCCGGGGAGCTGTTTTTT.

J is TRBJ1-1 and V is TRBV3-1, with 8 bases identical to TRBD1. Germline V gives CDR1 LGHDT, CDR2 YNNKEL (reference sequence). CDR3 size: 13 residues. Trimming removed 4 bases from V and 11 bases from J; junction bases left unmatched: 9. CDR3 in DNA: TGTGCCAGCAGCCCACGACAGGGGCTTTCGGCTTTCTTT. Encoded protein: CASSPRQGLSAFF.

The chain combines TRBV7-2 with TRBJ2-7; a possible D gene is TRBD1 (5 bases). The CDR3 has 15 amino acids. CDR1 is SGHTA and CDR2 is FQGNSA in the germline V gene. Trimming removed 5 bases from V and 0 bases from J, with 14 bases in between. CDR3 nucleotide sequence: TGTGCCAGCAGCCTAGGACATTCTGGCTCCTACGAGCAGTACTTC. It specifies CASSLGHSGSYEQYF.

This clonotype has at least ten counts. The rearrangement uses TRBV29-1 and TRBJ2-1, with D perhaps given as TRBD1 or TRBD2 (7 bases each). The CDR3 is made up of 13 amino acids. Per the germline V gene, CDR1 is SQVTM and CDR2 is ANQGSEA. V was cut by 5 bases and J by 10 bases, with 18 bases left in between. This CDR3 reads CSVTPGGAREQFF. The CDR3 nucleotides read TGCAGCGTTACCCCAGGGGGGGCGCGGGAGCAGTTCTTC.